The clone carrying this T cell receptor beta chain was counted only a few times. Its antigen remains unidentified. V was shortened by 4 bases and J by 4 bases, with 7 bases between the two germline ends. The length of the CDR3 is 12 residues. Germline CDR1 reads MDHEN; CDR2 reads SYDVKM. This sample was taken from a study of CD8 T cells in Susac syndrome. The study, taken as a whole, reports: Only a relatively small number of individuals were included in the TCR sequencing and HLA analysis.

The patients who served as multiple sclerosis controls were treatment-naive and had stable or active relapsing-remitting disease that fulfilled the revised McDonald criteria. CD8+ and CD4+ T cells were negatively isolated; TEMRA cells were FACS-enriched. An amount of RNA that ranged from about 0.45 to 1 ug was reverse transcribed with random hexamers. TCR beta CDR3 was amplified by immunoSEQ multiplex PCR. This amplification extended across 54 Vbeta and 13 Jbeta segments. TCRdb fed the immunoSEQ multiplex PCR reads into MiXCR, producing one record per CDR3 protein. The data contain around 130,000 distinct CDR3 sequences, approximately 94% of them seen just once; the ten biggest clones take up less than 0.15%.

The chain combines TRBV28 with TRBJ1-2; D perhaps matches TRBD1 (5 bases). The sequencing input was CD4+ T cells from PBMCs. This TCR derives from a human donor with multiple sclerosis. CDR3 region: CASSSGTYGYTF. Written as DNA, the CDR3 is TGTGCCAGCAGTTCAGGGACCTATGGCTACACCTTC.